This is a list of T cell receptor beta chains from one sample in a study of human T cells and chemical hapten exposure. TCRdb reprocessed the RACE reads with MiXCR, giving one entry per CDR3 protein. The table includes about 49,000 distinct CDR3 sequences, 8% to 9.5% detected once. The sequencing here drew on whole blood, taken in connection with sensitization to the hapten diphenylcyclopropenone (DPC). These receptors were taken from a woman aged 45-59 years with alopecia areata. Some clones in this sample may be carry-over from other donors' samples. The CDR3 runs from the conserved cysteine through the conserved F or W. The D gene is left open where the match is weak. Size is omitted from some rows. Given values are once, few, many or a class for expanded clones.

v_call	j_call	d_call	clone_size	cdr3_nt	cdr3_aa
TRBV4-3	TRBJ2-3	NA	NA	TGCGCCAGCAGCCAAGATTTAAGAGGCGGCGGAACCACAGATACGCAGTATTTT	CASSQDLRGGGTTDTQYF
TRBV5-4	TRBJ2-7	NA	many	TGTGCCAGCAGCTTGTCTGGTCAGGGGCTCTACGAGCAGTACTTC	CASSLSGQGLYEQYF
TRBV29-1	TRBJ2-1	TRBD1	NA	TGCAGCGCTGGGACAGGCCTGACAGAGCAGTTCTTC	CSAGTGLTEQFF
TRBV25-1	TRBJ1-6	NA	many	TGTGCCAGCAGTGAATGGGGCAGAAGCTCCTATAATTCACCCCTCCACTTT	CASSEWGRSSYNSPLHF
TRBV20-1	TRBJ2-1	TRBD2	many	TGCAGTGCGACCCTTAATAGCGGGAGGGTTGGCAATGAGCAGTTCTTC	CSATLNSGRVGNEQFF
TRBV29-1	TRBJ2-7	NA	many	TGCAGCGTTGAAGATAGCGAGCAGTACTTC	CSVEDSEQYF
TRBV20-1	TRBJ1-2	NA	NA	TGCAGTGCTAGAGATCCCAACAAAAATGGCTACACCTTC	CSARDPNKNGYTF
TRBV30	TRBJ1-1	NA	NA	TGTGCCTGTACAGGACCCCATACCATGAACACTGAAGCTTTCTTT	CACTGPHTMNTEAFF
TRBV7-9	TRBJ1-2	NA	NA	TGTGCCAGCAGAAACCAGGGGATTGGATATGGCTACACCTTC	CASRNQGIGYGYTF
TRBV5-4	TRBJ2-2	NA	many	TGTGCCAGCAGCTTGGATCCGGGGACCGGGGAGCTGTTTTTT	CASSLDPGTGELFF
TRBV3-1	TRBJ2-5	NA	NA	TGTGCCAGCAGCCAACGGGGCTACCAAGAGACCCAGTACTTC	CASSQRGYQETQYF